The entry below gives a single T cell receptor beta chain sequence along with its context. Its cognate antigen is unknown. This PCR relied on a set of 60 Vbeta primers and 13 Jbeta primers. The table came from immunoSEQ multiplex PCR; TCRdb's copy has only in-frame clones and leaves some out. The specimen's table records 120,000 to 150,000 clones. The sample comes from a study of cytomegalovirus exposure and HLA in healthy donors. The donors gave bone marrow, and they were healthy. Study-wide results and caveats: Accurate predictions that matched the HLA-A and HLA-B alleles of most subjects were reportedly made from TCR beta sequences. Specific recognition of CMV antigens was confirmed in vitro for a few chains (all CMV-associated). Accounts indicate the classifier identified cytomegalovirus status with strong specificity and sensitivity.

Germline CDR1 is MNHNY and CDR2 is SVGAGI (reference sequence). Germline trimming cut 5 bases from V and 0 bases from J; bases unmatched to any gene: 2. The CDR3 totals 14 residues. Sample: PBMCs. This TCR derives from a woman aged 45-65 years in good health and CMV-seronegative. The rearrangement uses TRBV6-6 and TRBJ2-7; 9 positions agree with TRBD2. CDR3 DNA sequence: TGTGCCAGCAGTCGCGGGGGGGCCTCCTACGAGCAGTACTTC. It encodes CASSRGGASYEQYF.